The subject of this entry is one TCR beta chain. The target of this receptor is not known. No base qualities exist here, and no much larger clone lies one base off it. The sample belongs to a study of shared clonotypes between healthy human individuals (dated by TCRdb to 2020 to 2022). Context from the whole study: Two women and a few men aged 18 to 49 years were included in the cohort. Blood TCR repertoires of a handful of healthy adults were deeply sequenced to estimate repertoire size and the extent of clonotype sharing between individuals. To increase sequencing depth and limit assay-specific biases, TCR repertoire library preparation and sequencing were carried out by different laboratories using diverse techniques. For each donor, CD4 naive and CD4 memory were each run on three plates, CD8 naive on two plates, and CD8 memory on one plate. Between about 0.94 and 8.9 billion PBMCs per donor were obtained by leukapheresis. The research as a whole found: Clonotypes shared by all four sorted-subset donors showed higher generation probabilities than non-shared clonotypes. Sampling was limited to blood, and TCR repertoires in tissue likely differ from TCR repertoires in blood. Even with the large sequencing depth, rarefaction of the sorted-subset datasets indicated that sequencing was incomplete. Naive subsets generally had larger estimated clonotype richness than memory subsets. Based on pairwise subsampling, the degree of clonotype sharing among donors was expected to be affected by sequencing depth. Because the study included only a small number of donors, the genetic and exposure-history diversity represented was limited. Sharing across four donors was observed for 4.5% to 6.5% of naive CD4, less than 4% of naive CD8, 2% to 2.5% of memory CD4, and about 0.4% of memory CD8 clonotypes.

For CDR1 and CDR2, the germline V gene (reference sequence) lists MNHEY and SMNVEV. The germline V end is reduced by 5 bases and the J end by 5 bases; junction bases left unmatched: 13. From its cysteine to its phenylalanine, the CDR3 spans 17 amino acids. The CDR3 DNA has 51 bases and is translated from base 1. Using the deep immunoSEQ assay, TCR CDR3 regions were amplified from genomic DNA by multiplex PCR. Extracted genomic DNA from each cell subset was distributed evenly across all wells of several immunoSEQ 96-well plates, and each plate was treated as a replicate. Each replicate PCR for sorted subsets received 150 to 250 ng genomic DNA, equal to roughly 29,000 T cell genomes. Purified libraries were quantified with a Qubit 3.0 fluorometer, sized on a Bioanalyzer 2100, and re-quantified with the KAPA Library Quantification kit. Each immunoSEQ 96-well plate was sequenced on its own single-read 150-cycle Illumina NextSeq 550 flow cell. Per the original workflow: Because only junctional sequences without quality scores were contained in the immunoSEQ output, filtering matching that applied to full-length reads could not be performed. Sequences were annotated with PyIR, a Python wrapper for IgBLAST v1.9, and V/J genes and CDR3 were assigned using IMGT germline references. Reads were removed for weak V/J assignments (E-value above 1e-6), missing CDR3, stop codons, out-of-frame junctions, or ambiguous translated residues. V3J clonotypes were defined as sequences sharing an identical inferred V gene, J gene, and CDR3 amino acid sequence. To compute the percentage overlap between repertoires, the number of shared unique clonotypes was divided by the size of the smaller repertoire. RTK rarefaction, the Chao1 estimator, and Recon v2.1 estimates of unobserved clonotypes were used to assess repertoire richness. Generation probabilities for all TCRbeta clonotypes obtained by the gDNA method from several donors were computed using OLGA. Drawn from immuneACCESS, this table holds only the in-frame rearrangements with V and J called that TCRdb kept. Clones are partly lost; checked studies trace under half to an unresolved V gene and leave the rest unexplained. That table furnishes V, J and clone size, whereas the DNA furnished D and trimming. In this sample the table shows millions of clones, 93% of which occur a single time. Together, the top ten hold 0.39% of the sample.

Healthy HIV-negative adults with no recently reported acute infections or vaccinations were included as donors. All donors were Caucasian adults living in Nashville, Tennessee, USA. CD4+ T cells were enriched by magnetic negative selection, after which naive cells were positively selected on CD45RA and the negative fraction was taken as the memory subset. After blood collection by leukapheresis, PBMCs were isolated using Ficoll-Histopaque density gradient centrifugation and then cryopreserved in the vapor phase of liquid nitrogen. Purity and quantity of every magnetically sorted T cell population were checked by analytical flow cytometry. Genomic DNA was isolated from every sorted fraction and measured by UV absorbance on a Nanodrop 2000c.

The chain is encoded by TRBV27 joined to TRBJ1-4; 8 of the junction bases match TRBD1. The origin of this receptor is a man aged 18 to 30 in good health. Some clones in this sample may be carry-over from other donors' samples. Sequenced input: naive CD4+ T cells from PBMCs. The meaning of the sample's cell subset or site label: CD45RA+ positively selected. The DNA sequence is as follows: TGTGCCAGCAGTCCTCTGAACCAGGGGGCCCTAAATGAAAAACTGTTTTTT. Translated, this is CASSPLNQGALNEKLFF.